This T cell receptor beta chain was sequenced during a study of T cell clonality in common variable immunodeficiency. General study results and limits: Fewer deletions and N-nucleotide insertions were reportedly seen in common variable immunodeficiency TCR beta sequences.

Assay used: immunoSEQ multiplex PCR; TCRdb lists only in-frame clones, some missing. Sampling found 25,000 to 30,000 clones, none seen once. Comments on this clone: The antigen is undetermined.

This sequence was found in a human donor with common variable immunodeficiency. The sample was peripheral blood mononuclear cells.

CDR3 in amino acids: CASRLSGAGAGGGYTF. The CDR3 DNA, read in part, is TGTGCCAGCCGGTTAAGTGGAGCGGGGGCGGGAGGTGGC. This rearrangement joins TRBV2 to TRBJ1-2, with D possibly being TRBD1 (6 bases). The read halts 3 residues ahead of the CDR3 end, with the missing end drawn from the germline J gene. The CDR3 has 16 residues. Between the trimmed V and J ends, which lost 8 bases and 7 bases, there was a span of 26 bases. Germline CDR1 reads SNHLY; CDR2 reads FYNNEI.